This TCR beta chain was documented in a study of T cells in Graves' hyperthyroidism and ophthalmopathy. RNA transcripts gave rise to amplified TCR beta CDR3 regions. When the TCR CDR3 underwent first-round RT-PCR, the HTBI primer set was used. A single record per CDR3 protein comes from TCRdb applying MiXCR to the multiplex PCR reads. The table includes 450,000 to 500,000 distinct CDR3 sequences, 20% to 25% detected once. This clonotype has at least ten counts. Its specificity is not known. Each diagnosis was grounded in clinical symptoms, serum thyroxine and TRAb, thyroid ultrasound, and orbital computed tomography. General observations from the study: Median prediction lead before ophthalmopathy onset was 5 to 7.5 months with the model.

The receptor was derived from a woman aged 70-85 years with Graves' ophthalmopathy. Sequencing input: blood.

The CDR3 is CSARVGQGNQPQHF. The CDR3 nucleotides read TGCAGTGCTAGAGTCGGACAGGGGAATCAGCCCCAGCATTTT. The chain employs TRBV20-1 and TRBJ1-5; TRBD1 aligns across 9 bases. The CDR3 is made up of 14 amino acids. The germline V gene has CDR1 DFQATT and CDR2 SNEGSKA (reference sequence). V lost 1 base, J lost 4 bases, and 2 bases stayed unmatched.